The 9 T cell receptor beta chains below were found in one sample sequenced in a study of tumor and adjacent non-tumor tissue in lung cancer. No cell sorting was done before RNA was extracted from the tissue. The normal lung tissue was taken more than 3 cm from the tumor edge. A modified ARM-PCR protocol with three rounds of nested PCR amplified TCRbeta. TCRdb re-analysed the multiplex PCR reads in MiXCR, keeping a single row per CDR3 protein. The data contain about 110,000 distinct CDR3 sequences, 60% to 65% of them singletons. Material: distant non-tumor lung tissue. The receptors stem from a man aged 60-69 years with non-small cell lung cancer.

Concerning this clonotype: One end of the junction varies from germline; a read error may be responsible. The chain's CDR3 is CANSHIGTSTYEQYF. Here the CDR3 DNA reads TGTGCCAACAGCCATATCGGGACTAGTACCTACGAGCAGTACTTC. This chain links TRBV4-2 with TRBJ2-7, with 8 positions matching TRBD2. Germline CDR1 and CDR2: LGHNA and YNFKEQ. The CDR3 runs to 15 residues.

Ten or more counts support this clonotype. The chain carries TRBV28 and TRBJ1-1; TRBD1 might be the D (5 bases). The CDR3 is made up of 13 amino acids. The V gene's germline CDR1 is MDHEN and CDR2 SYDVKM. V lost 8 bases to trimming and J lost 1 base, with 11 bases between them. The CDR3 is CASGDPPNTEAFF. The CDR3 nucleotides read TGTGCCAGCGGGGACCCCCCGAACACTGAAGCTTTCTTT.

With respect to this clonotype: A much larger clone sits a single nucleotide away, making a read error possible. Since the CDR3 does not end with the conserved phenylalanine or tryptophan, this likely comes from a read error. This chain links TRBV11-2 with TRBJ1-6, with D perhaps matching TRBD1 (6 bases). Per the germline V gene, CDR1 is SGHAT and CDR2 is FQNNGV. Trimming removed 3 bases at V and 7 bases at J, with 10 bases between. The CDR3 has 14 residues. The CDR3 DNA reads TGTGCCAGCAGCTTGCAGGGGAGGAATTCACCCCTCCACCTT. Encoded protein: CASSLQGRNSPLHL.

Concerning this clonotype: This may be a read error: a much more frequent sequence differs by one nucleotide. The rearrangement links TRBV5-4 to TRBJ2-3; the match to TRBD2 covers 9 bases. CDR3 size: 16 residues. CDR1 is SGHNT, CDR2 YYREEE, per germline (reference sequence). CDR3 sequence reads: CATSLRRGGPTDTQYF. CDR3 DNA: TGTGCCACCAGCTTACGGCGGGGGGGCCCCACAGATACGCAGTATTTT.

Note on this clonotype: An end of the junction differs from the germline gene, which may be a read error. The chain joins TRBV4-1 to TRBJ1-6; TRBD1 might be the D (5 bases). The V gene's germline CDR1 is MGHRA and CDR2 YSYEKL. This CDR3 is built from 13 residues. The CDR3 nucleotides are TGCGCCAGCAGCCAAGAGGGGCATTCACCCTTCCACTTT. This translates into CASSQEGHSPFHF.

This clonotype has ten or more counts. The V call is TRBV12-3 or TRBV12-4, the J call TRBJ1-1; TRBD1 aligns across 8 bases. The V segment lost 5 bases and the J segment 1 base; nucleotides outside the gene matches: 12. CDR3 length equals 17 residues. Written as DNA, the CDR3 is TGTGCCAGCAGTCGACAGCAGGGGGCTTTACGGAACACTGAAGCTTTCTTT. Residues: CASSRQQGALRNTEAFF.

This chain links TRBV11-2 with TRBJ2-5; 15 bases are shared with TRBD2. CDR3 size: 16 residues. Per germline, CDR1 SGHAT and CDR2 FQNNGV. V lost 4 bases, J lost 2 bases, and 2 bases stayed unmatched. The CDR3 spells CASSSGLAGGQETQYF. CDR3 DNA: TGTGCCAGCAGCTCCGGACTAGCGGGGGGGCAAGAGACCCAGTACTTC.

Only one count was recorded for this clonotype. The junction departs from germline at one end; a sequencing error may be responsible. This chain uses TRBV6-5 with TRBJ1-1, with TRBD1 as a possible D gene (6 bases). This CDR3 region has 13 residues. The germline gives CDR1 MNHEY, CDR2 SVGAGI. CDR3 sequence (DNA): TGTACCAGCAAGCGGCTTAGGGACACTGAGGCTCTCTTT. Its translation: CTSKRLRDTEALF.

This clonotype was seen at least ten times. The J gene is TRBJ1-2, the V gene TRBV20-1; 7 bases agree with TRBD1. The CDR3 spans 12 residues. After removal of 3 bases from V and 3 bases from J, the junction contained 1 base not matched to a gene. Germline CDR1 DFQATT, CDR2 SNEGSKA (reference sequence). The CDR3 reads CSARTGHYGYTF. DNA for the CDR3: TGCAGTGCTAGGACAGGGCACTATGGCTACACCTTC.